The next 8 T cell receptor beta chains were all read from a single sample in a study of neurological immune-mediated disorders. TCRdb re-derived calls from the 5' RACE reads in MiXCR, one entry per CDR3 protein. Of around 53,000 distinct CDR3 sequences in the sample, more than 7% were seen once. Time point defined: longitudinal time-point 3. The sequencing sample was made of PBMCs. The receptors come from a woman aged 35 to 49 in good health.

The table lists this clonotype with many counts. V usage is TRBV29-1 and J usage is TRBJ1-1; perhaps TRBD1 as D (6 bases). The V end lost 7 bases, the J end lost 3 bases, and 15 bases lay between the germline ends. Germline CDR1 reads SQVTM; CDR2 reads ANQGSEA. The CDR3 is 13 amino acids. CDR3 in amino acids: CSATTGSDTEAFF. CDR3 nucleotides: TGCAGCGCTACGACAGGAAGTGACACTGAAGCTTTCTTT.

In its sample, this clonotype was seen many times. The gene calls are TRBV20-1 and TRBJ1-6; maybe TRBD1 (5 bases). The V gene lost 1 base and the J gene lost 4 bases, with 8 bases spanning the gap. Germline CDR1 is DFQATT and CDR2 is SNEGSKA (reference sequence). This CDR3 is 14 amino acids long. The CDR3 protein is CSARVGQYNSPLHF. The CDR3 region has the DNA TGCAGTGCTAGAGTCGGACAATATAATTCACCCCTCCACTTT.

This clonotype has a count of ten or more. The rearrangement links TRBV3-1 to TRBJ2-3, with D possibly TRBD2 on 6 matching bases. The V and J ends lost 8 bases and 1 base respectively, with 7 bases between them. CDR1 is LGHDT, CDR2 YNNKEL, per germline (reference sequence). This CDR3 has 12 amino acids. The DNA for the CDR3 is TGTGCCAGCGCTAGCGGCACAGATACGCAGTATTTT. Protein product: CASASGTDTQYF.

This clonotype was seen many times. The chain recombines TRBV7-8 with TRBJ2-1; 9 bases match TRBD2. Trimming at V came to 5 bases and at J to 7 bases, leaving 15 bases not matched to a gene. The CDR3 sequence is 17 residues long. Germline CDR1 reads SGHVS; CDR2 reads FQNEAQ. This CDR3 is CASSRRLSGSSWNEQFF. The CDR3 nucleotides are TGTGCCAGCAGCCGGAGGCTTAGCGGGAGTTCCTGGAATGAGCAGTTCTTC.

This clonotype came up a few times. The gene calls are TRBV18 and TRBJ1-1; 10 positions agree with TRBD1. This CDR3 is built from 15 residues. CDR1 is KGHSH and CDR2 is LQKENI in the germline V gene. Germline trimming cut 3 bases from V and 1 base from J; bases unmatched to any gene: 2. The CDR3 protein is CASSPGTGANTEAFF. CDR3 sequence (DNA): TGTGCCAGCTCACCCGGGACAGGGGCGAACACTGAAGCTTTCTTT. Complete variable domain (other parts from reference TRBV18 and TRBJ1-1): NAGVMQNPRHLVRRRGQEARLRCSPMKGHSHVYWYRQLPEEGLKFMVYLQKENIIDESGMPKERFSAEFPKEGPSILRIQQVVRGDSAAYFCASSPGTGANTEAFFGQGTRLTVV.

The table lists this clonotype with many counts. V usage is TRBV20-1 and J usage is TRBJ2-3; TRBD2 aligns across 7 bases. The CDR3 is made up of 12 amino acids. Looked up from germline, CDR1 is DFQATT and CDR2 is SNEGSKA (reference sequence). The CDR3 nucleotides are TGCAGGGGGGTAGCCGGGGAGGGTACGCAGTATTTT. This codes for CRGVAGEGTQYF.

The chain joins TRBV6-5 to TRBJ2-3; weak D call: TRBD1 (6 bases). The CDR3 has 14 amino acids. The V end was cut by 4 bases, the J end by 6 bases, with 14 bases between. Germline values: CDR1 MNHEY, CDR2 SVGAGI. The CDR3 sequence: CASSSYREKDTQYF. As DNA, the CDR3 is TGTGCCAGCAGTTCATACAGGGAGAAGGATACGCAGTATTTT.

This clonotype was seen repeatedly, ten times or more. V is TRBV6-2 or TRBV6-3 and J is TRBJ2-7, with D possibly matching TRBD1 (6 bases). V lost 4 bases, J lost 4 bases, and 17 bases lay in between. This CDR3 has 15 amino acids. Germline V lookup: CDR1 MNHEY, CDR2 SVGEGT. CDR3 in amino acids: CASSSSRDTAYEQYF. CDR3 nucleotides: TGTGCCAGCAGTTCATCCCGGGACACCGCTTACGAGCAGTACTTC.